The clone carrying this T cell receptor (beta chain) was picked up a small number of times. Its cognate antigen is unknown. This record belongs to a study of T-cell memory formation after mild COVID-19. This CDR3 region has 15 residues. Germline V CDR1 and CDR2: SNHLY, FYNNEI. The ends lost 3 bases at V and 2 bases at J; junction bases unmatched: 5. 5'RACE primed at constant segments yielded TCR alpha and TCR beta cDNA libraries bearing sample barcodes and UMIs. TCRdb reanalysed the 5' RACE reads using MiXCR and keeps one entry per CDR3 protein. Of about 430,000 distinct CDR3 sequences in the sample, 20% to 25% were seen once. General observations from the study: A balance of CD4 and CD8 characterized clones contracting day 15 to 85, whereas later expanders leaned CD4+.

This TCR was recovered from an adult woman who had mild COVID-19 (a few samples of this study predate the infection). Cell type and time point are not known. The specimen was PBMCs or a T cell subset sorted from them (not recorded which). The chain joins TRBV2 to TRBJ2-3; TRBD2 aligns across 7 bases. This CDR3 reads CASSDASGFTDTQYF. The CDR3 nucleotides read TGTGCCAGCAGTGACGCTAGCGGATTCACAGATACGCAGTATTTT.